This is a list of T cell receptor beta chains from one sample in a study of shared clonotypes between healthy human individuals. The assay was immunoSEQ multiplex PCR, and TCRdb's table has in-frame clones only and misses some. In the table there are 2 million to 3 million clones, under 95% of which are singletons. The sequencing sample was made of naive CD4+ T cells from PBMCs. All receptors come from a man between 18 and 29 years old in good health. Some clones in this sample may be carry-over from other donors' samples. The CDR3 runs from the conserved cysteine through the conserved F or W. The D gene is left open where the match is weak. Some rows have no size entry. The others give once, few or many, or a class for an expanded clone.

CDR3,DNA,D,V,size,J
CASSPIGQNTGELFF,TGTGCCAGCAGCCCGATTGGGCAGAACACCGGGGAGCTGTTTTTT,-,TRBV5-4,once,TRBJ2-2
CASSFSGGRITDTQYF,TGTGCCAGCAGCTTCTCAGGGGGACGGATAACAGATACGCAGTATTTT,TRBD1,TRBV9,-,TRBJ2-3
CASRLSEFPYEQYF,TGTGCCAGCAGGTTATCTGAATTCCCCTACGAGCAGTACTTC,-,TRBV7-9,-,TRBJ2-7
CASSYLAGSSYNEQFF,TGTGCCAGCAGTTATTTAGCGGGGAGCTCCTACAATGAGCAGTTCTTC,TRBD2,TRBV6-5,-,TRBJ2-1
CASSARQGKLFF,TGTGCCAGCAGCGCCCGACAGGGAAAACTGTTTTTT,TRBD1,TRBV11-2,-,TRBJ1-4
CASSIGTGFHEQFF,TGTGCCAGCAGTATCGGGACAGGGTTTCATGAGCAGTTCTTC,TRBD1,TRBV28,-,TRBJ2-1
CASSLAGATDTQYF,TGTGCCAGCAGCTTAGCTGGCGCCACAGATACGCAGTATTTT,-,TRBV7-2,-,TRBJ2-3
CASSLQGNTEAFF,TGTGCCAGCAGCCTCCAGGGGAACACTGAAGCTTTCTTT,-,TRBV7-2,-,TRBJ1-1
CASSLDRGGVYEQYF,TGTGCCAGCAGTTTGGACAGGGGTGGGGTGTACGAGCAGTACTTC,TRBD1,TRBV27,once,TRBJ2-7
CASRFRVSTEAFF,TGTGCCAGTCGATTCAGGGTGAGCACTGAAGCTTTCTTT,-,TRBV7-3,few,TRBJ1-1
CASSLDPRYEQYF,TGTGCCAGCAGCTTAGATCCCAGATACGAGCAGTACTTC,-,TRBV7-2,-,TRBJ2-7
CASSLDPGRETQYF,TGTGCCAGCAGCTTAGATCCAGGTCGGGAGACCCAGTACTTC,-,TRBV7-2,-,TRBJ2-5
CATPGRGGNYGYTF,TGTGCCACCCCCGGAAGGGGGGGGAACTATGGCTACACCTTC,-,TRBV28,-,TRBJ1-2
CASSVDSNSYNEQFF,TGTGCCAGCAGCGTAGACTCCAACTCCTACAATGAGCAGTTCTTC,-,TRBV9,-,TRBJ2-1
CASSARDSPGSNQPQHF,TGTGCCAGCAGCGCTCGAGACAGCCCAGGGAGCAATCAGCCCCAGCATTTT,-,TRBV9,few,TRBJ1-5
CASSLVREGQFF,TGTGCCAGCAGCTTAGTGCGGGAGGGGCAGTTCTTC,TRBD2,TRBV7-2,-,TRBJ2-1
CAIKSESSTDTQYF,TGTGCCATCAAGTCGGAGTCTAGCACAGATACGCAGTATTTT,-,TRBV10-3,once,TRBJ2-3
CASSYSGQMGGYTF,TGTGCCAGCAGTTACTCGGGACAGATGGGGGGCTACACCTTC,TRBD1,TRBV6-5,-,TRBJ1-2
CASSSVAGAGYEQYF,TGTGCCAGCAGTTCGGTAGCGGGAGCGGGGTACGAGCAGTACTTC,TRBD2,TRBV28,-,TRBJ2-7
CASSSRAGGTGDEKLFF,TGTGCCAGCAGTTCCCGCGCGGGGGGGACAGGGGATGAAAAACTGTTTTTT,TRBD1,TRBV28,-,TRBJ1-4
CASSLGHLLNQPQHF,TGTGCCAGCAGCTTAGGGCATCTACTCAATCAGCCCCAGCATTTT,-,TRBV7-2,-,TRBJ1-5
CASSHPGTRSYNEQFF,TGCGCCAGCAGCCATCCCGGGACTAGGTCCTACAATGAGCAGTTCTTC,TRBD2,TRBV4-1,-,TRBJ2-1
CASSSGLAVGELFF,TGCGCCAGCAGCTCAGGACTAGCGGTCGGGGAGCTGTTTTTT,TRBD2,TRBV5-1,-,TRBJ2-2
CASREDRGNSPLHF,TGTGCCAGCAGGGAAGACAGGGGTAATTCACCCCTCCACTTT,TRBD1,TRBV2,-,TRBJ1-6
CASSLAGRMNTEAFF,TGTGCCAGCAGTTTAGCCGGACGGATGAACACTGAAGCTTTCTTT,-,TRBV28,-,TRBJ1-1
CASRRQGSDTQYF,TGTGCCAGCAGAAGACAGGGTTCAGATACGCAGTATTTT,TRBD1,TRBV6-5,-,TRBJ2-3
CASSLSRTGRGTEAFF,TGTGCCAGCAGTTTATCCCGAACAGGGAGGGGCACTGAAGCTTTCTTT,-,TRBV27,-,TRBJ1-1
CASSPWTGRTGELFF,TGTGCCAGTAGTCCTTGGACGGGACGCACCGGGGAGCTGTTTTTT,-,TRBV19,-,TRBJ2-2
CASSLRQGEDEQFF,TGCGCCAGCAGCTTGCGTCAGGGCGAGGATGAGCAGTTCTTC,-,TRBV5-1,once,TRBJ2-1
CASSQRTSGMLMGDEQFF,TGTGCCAGCAGCCAAAGGACTAGCGGGATGTTGATGGGGGATGAGCAGTTCTTC,TRBD2,TRBV14,-,TRBJ2-1
CASSAGTSGSGYNEQFF,TGTGCCAGCAGCGCCGGGACTAGCGGGAGTGGCTACAATGAGCAGTTCTTC,TRBD2,TRBV5-4,-,TRBJ2-1
CASRTQLAGDNEQYF,TGTGCCAGCAGAACGCAGCTAGCGGGAGATAACGAGCAGTACTTC,TRBD2,TRBV4-2,-,TRBJ2-7
CASSSWLFNQPQHF,TGTGCCAGTAGTTCGTGGCTATTCAATCAGCCCCAGCATTTT,-,TRBV19,-,TRBJ1-5
CASSLAQGTDEQFF,TGCGCCAGCAGCTTGGCCCAGGGTACCGATGAGCAGTTCTTC,-,TRBV5-1,once,TRBJ2-1
CASSPDSGGPNEKLFF,TGTGCCAGCAGCCCAGACTCAGGGGGCCCTAATGAAAAACTGTTTTTT,TRBD1,TRBV7-9,-,TRBJ1-4